The 15 T cell receptor beta chains below come from one sample, sequenced in a study of CD8 T cells in ankylosing spondylitis. TCRdb processed the 5' RACE reads anew with MiXCR; each CDR3 protein has one entry. This sample yields 210,000 or so distinct CDR3 sequences, of which approximately 8.4% are seen a single time; 4.5% to 5% belongs to the top ten. The sequenced material came from blood, either unsorted or a sorted T cell fraction (not recorded which). These receptors were taken from a female donor with ankylosing spondylitis or in good health (not recorded which).

In its sample, this clonotype was seen a few times. The chain employs TRBV7-6 and TRBJ1-6; D possibly corresponds to TRBD1 (5 bases). Trimming stripped 2 bases from V and 8 bases from J, with 16 bases between. Germline loops: CDR1 SGHVS, CDR2 FNYEAQ. CDR3 length: 16 residues. CDR3 sequence reads: CASSLFRGEGDSPLHF. In DNA, the CDR3 is TGTGCCAGCAGCTTATTCCGGGGGGAGGGAGATTCACCCCTCCACTTT.

The V gene is TRBV7-9, the J gene TRBJ2-5, with D unclear. The CDR3 contains 15 residues. CDR1 is SEHNR and CDR2 is FQNEAQ in the germline V gene (reference sequence). V gave up 1 base and J gave up 2 bases, with 11 bases separating them. The CDR3 nucleotides are TGTGCCAGCAGCTTAGTGGCACACCCTCAAGAGACCCAGTACTTC. It codes for CASSLVAHPQETQYF.

This clonotype has at least ten counts. The chain joins TRBV20-1 to TRBJ2-7; D is unresolved. The CDR3 sequence is 12 residues long. Germline CDR1 and CDR2: DFQATT and SNEGSKA (reference sequence). Trimming took off 1 base at V and 3 bases at J, with 7 bases between the two ends. The DNA for the CDR3 is TGCAGTGCTAGAGCGGCTTACTACGAGCAGTACTTC. This encodes CSARAAYYEQYF.

This clonotype has a count of ten or more. J is TRBJ2-7 and V is TRBV20-1; D remains unclear. This CDR3 region has 12 residues. Trimming shortened V by 6 bases and J by 3 bases, and 12 bases separated the two germline ends. The V gene's germline CDR1 is DFQATT and CDR2 SNEGSKA (reference sequence). The CDR3 sequence is CSADGPDYEQYF. The CDR3 coding sequence is TGCAGTGCCGACGGCCCCGACTACGAGCAGTACTTC.

Only a few counts were recorded for this clonotype. This chain links TRBV7-2 with TRBJ2-5; a possible D gene is TRBD2 (6 bases). CDR1 and CDR2 from the germline V gene are SGHTA and FQGNSA. The CDR3 has 16 residues. V gave up 2 bases and J gave up 5 bases, with 18 bases separating them. Here the CDR3 reads CASSLWVAAKSETQYF. As DNA, the CDR3 is TGTGCCAGCAGCTTATGGGTAGCGGCCAAATCGGAGACCCAGTACTTC.

In this sample, this clonotype turned up many times. In DNA, the CDR3 is TGTGCCAGCAGAGGTACTAGCACAGATACGCAGTATTTT. Protein: CASRGTSTDTQYF. J is TRBJ2-3 and V is TRBV5-5, with unresolved D. Trimming stripped 5 bases from V and 0 bases from J, with 7 bases between. CDR3 size: 13 residues. CDR1 SGHKS and CDR2 YYEKEE come from the germline V gene (reference sequence).

The sample holds many counts of this clonotype. The chain recombines TRBV12-3 or TRBV12-4 with TRBJ2-5; TRBD2 aligns across 8 bases. Germline trimming cut 5 bases from V and 5 bases from J; bases unmatched to any gene: 16. The CDR3 has 17 amino acids. Written as DNA, the CDR3 is TGTGCCAGCAGTCCGACGGGGGGGGTTTTGGTTTGGGAGACCCAGTACTTC. Residues: CASSPTGGVLVWETQYF.

At least ten counts were recorded for this clonotype. J is TRBJ2-1 and V is TRBV7-8; possibly TRBD1 for D (6 bases). V was cut by 5 bases and J by 6 bases, with 17 bases left in between. The length of the CDR3 is 15 residues. The germline V gene encodes CDR1 SGHVS and CDR2 FQNEAQ. CDR3 nucleotides: TGTGCCAGCAGCCTAGGGACATCCATTGTCAATGAGCAGTTCTTC. This translates into CASSLGTSIVNEQFF.

This clonotype was detected a few times. The chain employs TRBV5-1 and TRBJ1-4; no reliable D call. Germline lookup yields CDR1 SGHRS and CDR2 YFSETQ. The CDR3 length is 16 residues. Trimming took 2 bases from V and 0 from J, leaving 11 bases between them. CDR3 DNA: TGCGCCAGCAGCTTCAGACCCGTTACAACTAATGAAAAACTGTTTTTT. Its translation is CASSFRPVTTNEKLFF. The full variable domain, completed using reference TRBV5-1 and TRBJ1-4, is KAGVTQTPRYLIKTRGQQVTLSCSPISGHRSVSWYQQTPGQGLQFLFEYFSETQRNKGNFPGRFSGRQFSNSRSEMNVSTLELGDSALYLCASSFRPVTTNEKLFFGSGTQLSVL.

This clonotype was recorded at least ten times. The rearrangement links TRBV7-6 to TRBJ2-2; D gene ambiguous. Trimming removed 3 bases at V and 6 bases at J, with 8 bases between. The CDR3 extends over 13 amino acids. CDR1 and CDR2 from the germline V gene are SGHVS and FNYEAQ. CDR3: CASSFGQAGELFF. The CDR3 nucleotides are TGTGCCAGCAGCTTCGGCCAGGCCGGGGAGCTGTTTTTT.

A few counts support this clonotype. CDR3 nucleotide sequence: TGTGCCACCAGCAGGGGCGGGGGGACTAGCGGGTCTCGGGGAACCGGGGAGCTGTTTTTT. It specifies CATSRGGGTSGSRGTGELFF. The rearrangement joins TRBV15 to TRBJ2-2; 12 positions match TRBD2. Germline assignment: CDR1 LNHNV and CDR2 YYDKDF (reference sequence). The CDR3 has 20 residues. J was trimmed by 5 bases and V by 3 bases; bases with no gene match: 16.

This clonotype was recorded many times. The rearrangement uses TRBV4-1 and TRBJ1-2, with TRBD1 matching 7 bases. This CDR3 region has 15 residues. CDR1 and CDR2 (germline): MGHRA, YSYEKL. J was trimmed by 1 base and V by 1 base; bases with no gene match: 3. The CDR3 is CASSQVHRGNYGYTF. In DNA, the CDR3 is TGCGCCAGCAGCCAAGTCCACAGGGGTAACTATGGCTACACCTTC.

This clonotype was seen ten or more times. The chain has TRBV6-2 or TRBV6-3 and TRBJ2-1, with 9 bases lining up with TRBD1. J was trimmed by 7 bases and V by 0 bases; bases with no gene match: 7. The CDR3 consists of 16 residues. Germline V lookup: CDR1 MNHEY, CDR2 SVGEGT. CDR3 sequence reads: CASSYSTQGAGNEQFF. In DNA, the CDR3 is TGTGCCAGCAGTTACTCGACACAGGGGGCGGGTAATGAGCAGTTCTTC.

This clonotype has a count of ten or more. This chain joins TRBV25-1 and TRBJ1-5; maybe TRBD1 (5 bases). This CDR3 is built from 17 residues. The germline V gene encodes CDR1 MGHDK and CDR2 SYGVNS. The V gene lost 3 bases and the J gene lost 0 bases, with 15 bases spanning the gap. The CDR3 region has the DNA TGTGCCAGCAGTGATAGTTATGGGGCACTTAGCAATCAGCCCCAGCATTTT. Encoded protein: CASSDSYGALSNQPQHF.

This clonotype was seen a handful of times. This chain connects TRBV7-2 to TRBJ2-7; 9 nucleotides match TRBD1. This CDR3 has 15 residues. The V gene end was trimmed by 7 bases and the J gene end by 6 bases; junction bases not matched to a gene: 13. Germline V gene data show CDR1 as SGHTA and CDR2 as FQGNSA. CDR3 in amino acids: CASTIEGTGLFEQYF. The CDR3 nucleotides read TGTGCCAGCACCATCGAGGGGACAGGGTTGTTCGAGCAGTACTTC. The entire variable domain, with the rest obtained from reference TRBV7-2 and TRBJ2-7, is as follows: GAGVSQSPSNKVTEKGKDVELRCDPISGHTALYWYRQSLGQGLEFLIYFQGNSAPDKSGLPSDRFSAERTGGSVSTLTIQRTQQEDSAVYLCASTIEGTGLFEQYFGPGTRLTVT.